These 14 T cell receptor beta chains share one sample of origin, sequenced in a study of preoperative IRX-2 immunotherapy in early breast cancer (dated by TCRdb to the late 2010s). The sample's treatment or condition, from its label and the paper: preoperative locoregional IRX-2 cytokine immunotherapy. Libraries were prepared through the immunoSEQ multiplex PCR assay. What TCRdb holds here is the immuneACCESS table cut down to in-frame rearrangements. Part of the clones is not present; checked against another copy, under half of the missing clones reflect an unresolved V gene, and the others are unexplained. This sample comprises roughly 27,000 clones, about four fifths of them detected only once. Of the sample, around 2.2% is held by the ten largest clones. The material was lymph node tissue, obtained before IRX-2 immunotherapy. These receptors came from a human donor with breast cancer.

The rearrangement links TRBV6-8 to TRBJ2-1; 9 bases match TRBD2. V lost 5 bases and J lost 7; bases outside the gene matches: 9. The CDR3 runs 15 residues. Germline CDR1 is MNHGY and CDR2 is SAAAGT. DNA for the CDR3: TGTGCCAGCAGTGCACCGGGACTAGCAACAAATGAGCAGTTCTTC. Residues: CASSAPGLATNEQFF.

This chain uses TRBV10-3 with TRBJ1-2, with D perhaps matching TRBD1 (6 bases). The germline V gene encodes CDR1 ENHRY and CDR2 SYGVKD. The CDR3 has 15 amino acids. V lost 0 bases to trimming and J lost 6 bases, with 14 bases between them. The CDR3 sequence is CAISESVGRGNGYTF. For the CDR3, the DNA is TGTGCCATCAGTGAGTCGGTCGGAAGGGGGAATGGCTACACCTTC.

V is TRBV6-8 and J is TRBJ1-5; D possibly corresponds to TRBD1 (6 bases). The CDR3 spans 16 residues. Trimming pared 2 bases from V and 7 bases from J, leaving 18 bases between. Germline V gene data show CDR1 as MNHGY and CDR2 as SAAAGT. CDR3 nucleotide sequence: TGTGCCAGCAGTTACCCCGGAGGGGGAGAATGGCAGCCCCAGCATTTT. Its translation is CASSYPGGGEWQPQHF.

This chain connects TRBV30 to TRBJ1-2; 10 nucleotides match TRBD1. Germline V lookup: CDR1 GTSNPN, CDR2 SVGIG (reference sequence). The trim removed 1 base at V and 7 bases at J, leaving 3 bases unmatched. The CDR3 is 13 residues long. CDR3 protein: CAWSGTGGTGYTF. The CDR3 DNA reads as TGTGCCTGGAGTGGGACAGGGGGAACTGGCTACACCTTC. The full variable domain, completed using reference TRBV30 and TRBJ1-2, is SQTIHQWPATLVQPVGSPLSLECTVEGTSNPNLYWYRQAAGRGLQLLFYSVGIGQISSEVPQNLSASRPQDRQFILSSKKLLLSDSGFYLCAWSGTGGTGYTFGSGTRLTVV.

The rearrangement uses TRBV28 and TRBJ1-1; D perhaps matches TRBD1 (5 bases). The CDR3 is 14 amino acids. The germline V and J ends were trimmed by 5 bases and 1 base, with 11 bases remaining between them. Germline V CDR1 and CDR2: MDHEN, SYDVKM. DNA for the CDR3: TGTGCCAGCAGTCCCCAAGGACAGAACACTGAAGCTTTCTTT. Encoded protein: CASSPQGQNTEAFF.

This clone appeared a few times. This chain joins TRBV6-8 and TRBJ2-3, with 9 bases matching TRBD2. The CDR3 consists of 16 residues. Germline lookup yields CDR1 MNHGY and CDR2 SAAAGT. Unmatched junction bases numbered 8, after V lost 5 bases and J lost 2 bases. This chain's CDR3 is CASSAILAGITDTQYF. CDR3 in DNA: TGTGCCAGCAGTGCCATCCTAGCGGGGATCACAGATACGCAGTATTTT.

The gene calls are TRBV6-8 and TRBJ1-2; D is possibly TRBD1 (6 bases). The ends were cut back, 7 bases at V and 8 bases at J, with 14 bases in the middle. The germline V gene has CDR1 MNHGY and CDR2 SAAAGT. The CDR3 is made up of 12 amino acids. CDR3 sequence: CASTLQGWGYTF. The CDR3 nucleotides read TGTGCCAGCACCTTACAGGGTTGGGGCTACACCTTC.

This chain joins TRBV11-3 and TRBJ2-6; weak D call: TRBD2 (5 bases). V lost 8 bases and J 0 bases, leaving 8 bases between the germline ends. The CDR3 length is 14 residues. CDR1 is SGHNT and CDR2 is YENEEA in the germline V gene. This chain's CDR3 is CASSRGSGANVLTF. In DNA form, the CDR3 reads TGTGCCAGCTCCCGGGGCTCTGGGGCCAACGTCCTGACTTTC.

The chain uses TRBV18 and TRBJ1-1; D is unresolved. The CDR3 length is 15 residues. In germline, CDR1 is KGHSH, CDR2 LQKENI. Trimming took off 3 bases at V and 7 bases at J, with 18 bases between the two ends. CDR3: CASSPPGSLSREAFF. CDR3 sequence (DNA): TGTGCCAGCTCACCTCCGGGGTCTCTTAGCCGTGAAGCTTTCTTT. The full variable domain, rest sourced from reference TRBV18 and TRBJ1-1, is NAGVMQNPRHLVRRRGQEARLRCSPMKGHSHVYWYRQLPEEGLKFMVYLQKENIIDESGMPKERFSAEFPKEGPSILRIQQVVRGDSAAYFCASSPPGSLSREAFFGQGTRLTVV.

This chain uses TRBV5-1 with TRBJ2-2; D not resolved. Germline-derived CDR1 and CDR2 are SGHRS and YFSETQ. Trimming took off 0 bases at V and 2 bases at J, with 5 bases between the two ends. This CDR3 comprises 14 residues. CDR3 nucleotide sequence: TGCGCCAGCAGCTTGGGGCTTAACACCGGGGAGCTGTTTTTT. It codes for CASSLGLNTGELFF.

V is TRBV5-1 and J is TRBJ1-1; TRBD1 matches 9 bases. The CDR3 consists of 15 residues. The germline CDR1 and CDR2 sequences are SGHRS and YFSETQ. V lost 3 bases, J lost 1 base, and 4 bases stayed unmatched. The CDR3 spells CASSSLQGANTEAFF. The CDR3 coding sequence is TGCGCCAGCAGCTCACTACAGGGGGCGAACACTGAAGCTTTCTTT. The full variable domain, in which reference TRBV5-1 and TRBJ1-1 provide the parts outside the CDR3, is KAGVTQTPRYLIKTRGQQVTLSCSPISGHRSVSWYQQTPGQGLQFLFEYFSETQRNKGNFPGRFSGRQFSNSRSEMNVSTLELGDSALYLCASSSLQGANTEAFFGQGTRLTVV.

V gene TRBV7-1 combines with J gene TRBJ1-2; D is perhaps TRBD1 (5 bases). TRBV7-1 is placed among ORFs of uncertain function. CDR3 length: 13 residues. Trimming cost V 4 bases and J 2 bases, with 8 bases left between them. CDR3 bases: TGTGCCAGCAGCTTTGGGGGAAACTATGGCTACACCTTC. Translation gives CASSFGGNYGYTF.

The chain recombines TRBV10-3 with TRBJ1-1; D might be TRBD1 (5 bases). The CDR3 has 15 residues. V was trimmed by 2 bases and J by 11 bases, leaving 21 bases between them. Per the germline V gene, CDR1 is ENHRY and CDR2 is SYGVKD. CDR3 region: CAISEGFGDVLGAFF. The DNA of the CDR3 is TGTGCCATCAGTGAGGGTTTCGGGGACGTACTCGGGGCTTTCTTT.

V gene TRBV11-3 combines with J gene TRBJ1-2, with D perhaps matching TRBD1 (5 bases). The CDR3 is 15 amino acids. Germline CDR1 is SGHNT and CDR2 is YENEEA. V lost 6 bases, J lost 2 bases, and 16 bases lay in between. The CDR3 nucleotides are TGTGCCAGCAGTATTCTGAGGGGCCCGAACTATGGCTACACCTTC. Amino acid sequence: CASSILRGPNYGYTF.